A selection of T cell receptor beta chains follows, all from one sample in a study of T-cell reconstitution after alpha-beta-depleted transplantation in children. TCRdb recomputed calls from the PCR reads with MiXCR, one row per CDR3 protein. The data hold 500,000 to 600,000 distinct CDR3 sequences, with 18% observed a single time. The starting material was PBMCs from the stem cell graft donor, obtained from the stem cell graft. The receptors stem from a human donor who donated a stem cell graft to a child with acute lymphoblastic leukemia. Both conserved end residues are part of each CDR3. The D gene is left open where the match is weak. Clone sizes are given selectively: once, few, many, or a class where the clone is expanded.

J,V,D,size,CDR3,DNA
TRBJ2-1,TRBV9,NA,NA,CASSATSGTNSYNEQFF,TGTGCCAGCAGCGCAACCTCCGGGACCAACTCCTACAATGAGCAGTTCTTC
TRBJ1-4,TRBV6-1,TRBD1,NA,CASSNPGTGGTNEKLFF,TGTGCCAGCAGCAACCCGGGGACAGGGGGCACTAATGAAAAACTGTTTTTT
TRBJ2-1,TRBV7-2,TRBD2,NA,CASSLGKVASGHNEQFF,TGTGCCAGCAGCTTAGGTAAAGTGGCTAGCGGACACAATGAGCAGTTCTTC
TRBJ2-1,TRBV6-1,TRBD2,NA,CASETLSGSYNEQFF,TGTGCCAGCGAGACTCTGAGCGGGAGTTACAATGAGCAGTTCTTC
TRBJ2-7,TRBV11-1,TRBD2,many,CASSSIGGRGLDFPYEQYF,TGTGCCAGCAGCTCGATAGGGGGAAGGGGACTAGACTTTCCGTACGAGCAGTACTTC
TRBJ2-5,TRBV5-6,NA,NA,CASSLAVTEETQYF,TGTGCCAGCAGCTTGGCGGTGACTGAAGAGACCCAGTACTTC
TRBJ1-1,TRBV5-1,NA,few,CASSLGFRGNTEAFF,TGCGCCAGCAGCTTGGGGTTCCGGGGGAACACTGAAGCTTTCTTT
TRBJ2-1,TRBV29-1,TRBD2,NA,CSVRGWREGLVGNEQFF,TGCAGCGTCCGTGGGTGGCGGGAGGGCCTTGTAGGAAATGAGCAGTTCTTC
TRBJ1-2,TRBV7-6,NA,NA,CASSLDPGILGYTF,TGTGCCAGCAGCTTAGATCCAGGGATTTTAGGCTACACCTTC
TRBJ1-2,TRBV5-8,NA,NA,CASSLYSFGYTF,TGTGCCAGCAGCTTGTATTCCTTTGGCTACACCTTC
TRBJ1-1,TRBV18,NA,NA,CASSPRGVGMLTEAFF,TGTGCCAGCTCCCCGAGGGGAGTAGGGATGCTAACTGAAGCTTTCTTT
TRBJ2-7,TRBV4-1,NA,few,CASSQRPLSALYEQYF,TGCGCCAGCAGCCAGAGGCCCCTTTCCGCGCTCTACGAGCAGTACTTC